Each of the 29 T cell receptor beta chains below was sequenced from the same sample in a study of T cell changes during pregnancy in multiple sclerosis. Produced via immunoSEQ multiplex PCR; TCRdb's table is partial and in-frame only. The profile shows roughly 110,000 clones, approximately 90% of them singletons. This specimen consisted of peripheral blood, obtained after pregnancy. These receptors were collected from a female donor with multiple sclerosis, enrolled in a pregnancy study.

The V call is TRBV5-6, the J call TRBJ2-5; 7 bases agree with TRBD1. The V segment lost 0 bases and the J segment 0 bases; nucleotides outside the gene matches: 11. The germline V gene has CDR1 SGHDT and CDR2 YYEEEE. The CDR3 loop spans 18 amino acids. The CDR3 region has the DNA TGTGCCAGCAGCTTGGCCGGGACAGACCAAGAGTACCAAGAGACCCAGTACTTC. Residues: CASSLAGTDQEYQETQYF.

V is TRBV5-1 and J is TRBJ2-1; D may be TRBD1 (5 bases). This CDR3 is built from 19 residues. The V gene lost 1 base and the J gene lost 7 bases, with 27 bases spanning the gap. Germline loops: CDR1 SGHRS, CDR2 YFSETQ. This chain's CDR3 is CASSLSRNMRFGARNEQFF. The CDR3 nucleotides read TGCGCCAGCAGCTTGAGTCGGAATATGAGGTTTGGGGCCCGGAATGAGCAGTTCTTC.

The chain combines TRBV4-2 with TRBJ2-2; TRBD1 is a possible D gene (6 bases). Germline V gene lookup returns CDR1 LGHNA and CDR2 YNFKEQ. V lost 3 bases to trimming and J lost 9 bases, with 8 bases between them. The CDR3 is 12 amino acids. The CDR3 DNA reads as TGTGCCAGCAGCCAGGGGGCAAGGGAGCTGTTTTTT. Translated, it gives CASSQGARELFF.

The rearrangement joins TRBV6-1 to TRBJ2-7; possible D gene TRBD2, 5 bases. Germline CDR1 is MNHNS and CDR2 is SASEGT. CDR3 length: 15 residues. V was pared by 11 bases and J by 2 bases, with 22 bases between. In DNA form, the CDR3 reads TGTGCCCTTCATCAGGAGGCAGGATACCCCTACGAGCAGTACTTC. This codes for CALHQEAGYPYEQYF.

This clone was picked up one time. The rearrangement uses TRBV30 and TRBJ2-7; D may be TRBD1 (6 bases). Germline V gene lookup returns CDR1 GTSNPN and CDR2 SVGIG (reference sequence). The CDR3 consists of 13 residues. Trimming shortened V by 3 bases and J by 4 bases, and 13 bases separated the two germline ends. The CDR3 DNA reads TGTGCCTGGAGCGGGACATCCAAGTACGAGCAGTACTTC. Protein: CAWSGTSKYEQYF.

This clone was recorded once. Written as DNA, the CDR3 is TGTGCCATCAGTGAGTCGACGGACAACACAGATACGCAGTATTTT. Amino acids: CAISESTDNTDTQYF. The chain joins TRBV10-3 to TRBJ2-3; TRBD1 is a possible D gene (5 bases). The V gene lost 0 bases and the J gene lost 2 bases, with 9 bases spanning the gap. Germline CDR1 is ENHRY and CDR2 is SYGVKD. The CDR3 is 15 amino acids.

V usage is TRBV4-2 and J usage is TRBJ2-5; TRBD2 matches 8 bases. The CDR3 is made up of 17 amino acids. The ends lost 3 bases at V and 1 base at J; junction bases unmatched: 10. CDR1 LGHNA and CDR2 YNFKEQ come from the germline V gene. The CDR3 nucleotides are TGTGCCAGCAGCCAGAGGAGGAGCGGGGGACTCCAAGAGACCCAGTACTTC. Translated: CASSQRRSGGLQETQYF.

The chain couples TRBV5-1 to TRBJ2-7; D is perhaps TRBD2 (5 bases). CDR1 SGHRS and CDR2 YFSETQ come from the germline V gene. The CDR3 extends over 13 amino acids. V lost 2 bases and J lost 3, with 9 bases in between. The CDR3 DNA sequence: TGCGCCAGCAGCTTCGACGGGAACTACGAGCAGTACTTC. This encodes CASSFDGNYEQYF.

CDR3 loop: CASSLADTKRSYF. In DNA, the CDR3 is TGTGCCAGCAGTTTGGCGGACACCAAAAGATCATACTTC. This chain links TRBV28 with TRBJ2-7; D is perhaps TRBD1 (5 bases). Germline CDR1 reads MDHEN; CDR2 reads SYDVKM. The CDR3 runs to 13 residues. V gave up 3 bases and J gave up 13 bases, with 19 bases separating them. The full variable domain, completed using reference TRBV28 and TRBJ2-7, is DVKVTQSSRYLVKRTGEKVFLECVQDMDHENMFWYRQDPGLGLRLIYFSYDVKMKEKGDIPEGYSVSREKKERFSLILESASTNQTSMYLCASSLADTKRSYFGPGTRLTVT.

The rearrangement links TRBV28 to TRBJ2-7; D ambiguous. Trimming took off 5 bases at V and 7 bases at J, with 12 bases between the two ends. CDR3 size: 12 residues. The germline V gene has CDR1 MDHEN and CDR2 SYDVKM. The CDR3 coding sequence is TGTGCCAGCAGTGACCCTTTGAGGGAGCAGTACTTC. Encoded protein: CASSDPLREQYF.

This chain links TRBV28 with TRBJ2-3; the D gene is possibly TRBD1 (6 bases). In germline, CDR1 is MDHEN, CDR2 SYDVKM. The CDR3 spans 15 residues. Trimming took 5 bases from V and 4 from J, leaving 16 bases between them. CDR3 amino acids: CASSPRSGAADTQYF. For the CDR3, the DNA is TGTGCCAGCAGTCCGAGGTCAGGGGCGGCAGATACGCAGTATTTT.

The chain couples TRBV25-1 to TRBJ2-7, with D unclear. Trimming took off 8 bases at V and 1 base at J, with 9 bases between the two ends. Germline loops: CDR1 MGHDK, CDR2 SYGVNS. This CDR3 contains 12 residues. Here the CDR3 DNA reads TGTGCCAGCCTCTCGGGTTCCTACGAGCAGTACTTC. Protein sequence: CASLSGSYEQYF.

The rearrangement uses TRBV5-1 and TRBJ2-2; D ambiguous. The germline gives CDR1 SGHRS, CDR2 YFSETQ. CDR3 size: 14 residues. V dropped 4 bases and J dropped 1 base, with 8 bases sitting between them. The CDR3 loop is CASSDAGNTGELFF. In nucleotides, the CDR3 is TGCGCCAGCAGCGACGCAGGGAACACCGGGGAGCTGTTTTTT.

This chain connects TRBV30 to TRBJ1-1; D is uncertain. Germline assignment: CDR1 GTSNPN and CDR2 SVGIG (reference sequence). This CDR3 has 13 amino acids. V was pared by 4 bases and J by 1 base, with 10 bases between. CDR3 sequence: CAWTPGRNTEAFF. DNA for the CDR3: TGTGCCTGGACACCCGGGAGGAACACTGAAGCTTTCTTT.

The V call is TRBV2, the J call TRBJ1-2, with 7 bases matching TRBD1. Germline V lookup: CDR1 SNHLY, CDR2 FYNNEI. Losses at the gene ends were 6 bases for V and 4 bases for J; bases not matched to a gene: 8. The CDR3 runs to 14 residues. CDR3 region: CASRGQGGGYGYTF. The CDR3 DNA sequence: TGTGCCAGCAGGGGGCAGGGGGGCGGCTATGGCTACACCTTC.

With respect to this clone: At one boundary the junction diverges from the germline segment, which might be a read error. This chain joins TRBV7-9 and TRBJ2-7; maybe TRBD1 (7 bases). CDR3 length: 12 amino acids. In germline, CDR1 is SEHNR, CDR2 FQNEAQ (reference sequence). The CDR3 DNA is TGTGCCAGCAGTCCAGGGGGGCCCCGGGAGCACTTC. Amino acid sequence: CASSPGGPREHF.

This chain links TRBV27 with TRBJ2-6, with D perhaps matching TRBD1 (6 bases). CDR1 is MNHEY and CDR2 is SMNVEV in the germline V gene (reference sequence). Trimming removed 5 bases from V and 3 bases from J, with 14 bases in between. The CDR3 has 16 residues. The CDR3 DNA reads TGTGCCAGCAGTCTCCTCCGACAGGTTGGGGCCAACGTCCTGACTTTC. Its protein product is CASSLLRQVGANVLTF.

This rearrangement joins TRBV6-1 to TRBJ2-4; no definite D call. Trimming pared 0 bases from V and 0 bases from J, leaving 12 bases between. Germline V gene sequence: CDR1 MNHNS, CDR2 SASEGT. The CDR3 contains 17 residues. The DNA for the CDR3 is TGTGCCAGCAGTGAAGCGCTTCGGGTGGGAGCCAAAAACATTCAGTACTTC. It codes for CASSEALRVGAKNIQYF.

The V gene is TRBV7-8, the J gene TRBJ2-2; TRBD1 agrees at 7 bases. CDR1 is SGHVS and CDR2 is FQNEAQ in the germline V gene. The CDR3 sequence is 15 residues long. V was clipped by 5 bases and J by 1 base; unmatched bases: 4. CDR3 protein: CASSPRTGNTGELFF. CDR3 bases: TGTGCCAGCAGCCCGCGGACAGGGAACACCGGGGAGCTGTTTTTT.

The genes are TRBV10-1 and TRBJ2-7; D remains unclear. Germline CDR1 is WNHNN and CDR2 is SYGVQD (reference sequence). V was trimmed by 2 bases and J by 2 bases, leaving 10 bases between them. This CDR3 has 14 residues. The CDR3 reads CASSESSRPYEQYF. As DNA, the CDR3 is TGCGCCAGCAGTGAGAGCTCTCGTCCCTACGAGCAGTACTTC.

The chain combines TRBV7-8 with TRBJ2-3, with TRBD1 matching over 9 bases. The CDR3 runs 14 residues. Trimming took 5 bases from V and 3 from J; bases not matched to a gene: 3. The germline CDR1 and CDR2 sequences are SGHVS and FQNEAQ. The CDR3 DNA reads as TGTGCCAGCAGCCCGGACAGGGGAACAGATACGCAGTATTTT. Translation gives CASSPDRGTDTQYF.

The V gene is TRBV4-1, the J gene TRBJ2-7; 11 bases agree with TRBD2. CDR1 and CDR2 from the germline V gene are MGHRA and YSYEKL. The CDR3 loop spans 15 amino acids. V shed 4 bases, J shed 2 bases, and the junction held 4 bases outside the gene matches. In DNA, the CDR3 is TGCGCCAGCAGCCTAATAGCGGGAGGGGCCTACGAGCAGTACTTC. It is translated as CASSLIAGGAYEQYF.

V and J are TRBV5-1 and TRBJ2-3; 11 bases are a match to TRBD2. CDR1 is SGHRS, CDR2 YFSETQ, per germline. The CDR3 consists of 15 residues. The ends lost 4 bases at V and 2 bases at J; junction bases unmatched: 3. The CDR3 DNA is TGCGCCAGCAGCCAGACTAGCGGGAACACAGATACGCAGTATTTT. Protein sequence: CASSQTSGNTDTQYF.

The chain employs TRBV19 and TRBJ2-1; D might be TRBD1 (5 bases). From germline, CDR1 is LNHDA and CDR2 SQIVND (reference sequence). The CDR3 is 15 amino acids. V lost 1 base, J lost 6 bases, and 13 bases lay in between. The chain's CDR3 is CASSIVSRAGNEQFF. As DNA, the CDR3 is TGTGCCAGTAGTATAGTAAGCAGGGCAGGCAATGAGCAGTTCTTC.

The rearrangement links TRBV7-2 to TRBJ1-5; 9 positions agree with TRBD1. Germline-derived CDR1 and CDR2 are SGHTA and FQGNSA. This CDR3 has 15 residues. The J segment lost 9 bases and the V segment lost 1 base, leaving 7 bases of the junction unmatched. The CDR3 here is CASSLESGQGPPQHF. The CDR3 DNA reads TGTGCCAGCAGCTTAGAGTCGGGACAGGGACCGCCCCAGCATTTT.

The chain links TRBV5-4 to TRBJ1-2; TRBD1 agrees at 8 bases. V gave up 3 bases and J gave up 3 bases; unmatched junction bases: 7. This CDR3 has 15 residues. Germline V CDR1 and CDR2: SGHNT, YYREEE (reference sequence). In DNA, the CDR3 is TGTGCCAGCAGCTCCCCCGACAGGGGAGACTATGGCTACACCTTC. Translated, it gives CASSSPDRGDYGYTF.

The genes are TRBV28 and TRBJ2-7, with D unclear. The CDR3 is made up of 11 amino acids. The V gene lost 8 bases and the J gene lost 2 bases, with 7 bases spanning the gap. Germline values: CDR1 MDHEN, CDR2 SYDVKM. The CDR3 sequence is CASGRTYEQYF. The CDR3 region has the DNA TGTGCCAGCGGTAGAACCTACGAGCAGTACTTC. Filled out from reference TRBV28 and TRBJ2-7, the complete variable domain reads DVKVTQSSRYLVKRTGEKVFLECVQDMDHENMFWYRQDPGLGLRLIYFSYDVKMKEKGDIPEGYSVSREKKERFSLILESASTNQTSMYLCASGRTYEQYFGPGTRLTVT.

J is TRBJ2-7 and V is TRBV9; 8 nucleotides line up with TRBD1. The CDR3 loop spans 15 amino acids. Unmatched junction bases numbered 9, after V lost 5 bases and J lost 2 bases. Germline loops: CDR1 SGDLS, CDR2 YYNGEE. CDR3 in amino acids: CASRPRQGFPYEQYF. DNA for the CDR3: TGTGCCAGCAGGCCGAGACAGGGGTTCCCCTACGAGCAGTACTTC. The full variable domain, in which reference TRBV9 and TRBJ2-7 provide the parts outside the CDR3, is DSGVTQTPKHLITATGQRVTLRCSPRSGDLSVYWYQQSLDQGLQFLIQYYNGEERAKGNILERFSAQQFPDLHSELNLSSLELGDSALYFCASRPRQGFPYEQYFGPGTRLTVT.

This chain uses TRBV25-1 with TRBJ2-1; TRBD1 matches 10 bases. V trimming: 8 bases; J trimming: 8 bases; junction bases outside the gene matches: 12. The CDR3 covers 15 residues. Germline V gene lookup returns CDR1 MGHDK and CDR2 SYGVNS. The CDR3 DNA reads TGTGCCAGCTTCCTGACAGGGGGCCCCAGTCATGAGCAGTTCTTC. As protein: CASFLTGGPSHEQFF.